Listed below are T cell receptor beta chains from one sample, sequenced in a study of blood T cell repertoires in COVID-19. This table comes from immunoSEQ multiplex PCR, and its TCRdb copy is limited to in-frame clones, with some not included. The table records approximately 20,000 clones, 82% of them present only once. The specimen sequenced was peripheral blood. Receptors were obtained from a human donor in a cohort sampled during active COVID-19. Each CDR3 is given with its conserved first and last residue. A D gene is named only where the DNA matches it firmly. The size of a clone is reported for some rows only, either as once, few or many, or as a class for expanded clones.

d_gene,v_gene,abundance,j_gene,CDR3nt,CDR3aa
.,TRBV6-4,few,TRBJ2-1,TGTGCCAGCAGTGACGGCCCAAACAATGAGCAGTTCTTC,CASSDGPNNEQFF
TRBD1,TRBV6-2/TRBV6-3,.,TRBJ1-2,TGTGCCAGCAGTCCACAGGGGGAGGTTCATGGCTACACCTTC,CASSPQGEVHGYTF
TRBD2,TRBV7-2,.,TRBJ2-7,TGTGCCAGCAGCTTAAGGGGGATGGCGGGAGGGCCCTACGAGCAGTACTTC,CASSLRGMAGGPYEQYF
.,TRBV27,.,TRBJ2-7,TGTGCCAGCAGCCCATCGTCGGGTGCGGTTAGCTACGAGCAGTACTTC,CASSPSSGAVSYEQYF
TRBD2,TRBV2,.,TRBJ2-1,TGTGCCAGCAGGACGGGACTAGCGGGATTGAATGAGCAGTTCTTC,CASRTGLAGLNEQFF
TRBD1,TRBV9,.,TRBJ2-5,TGTGCCAGCAGCCCCCGACAGGGGGCGTTGGAGACCCAGTACTTC,CASSPRQGALETQYF
TRBD2,TRBV4-2,medium-sized,TRBJ2-1,TGTGCCAGCAGCCAAGATGGGACTAGCGCCTACAATGAGCAGTTCTTC,CASSQDGTSAYNEQFF
.,TRBV6-6,.,TRBJ2-7,TGTGCCAGCAGCCCGGGTTCCTACGAGCAGTACTTC,CASSPGSYEQYF
TRBD2,TRBV28,.,TRBJ2-3,TGTGCCAGCAGTTTAGTGGCTAGCGGAACGCAGTATTTT,CASSLVASGTQYF
TRBD2,TRBV13,few,TRBJ2-5,TGTGCCAGCAGCTTACGGCGGGAGTACGAGACCCAGTACTTC,CASSLRREYETQYF
.,TRBV28,.,TRBJ1-4,TGTGCCAGCAGTTTTGGGGGGGATGGGGAAAAACTGTTTTTT,CASSFGGDGEKLFF
TRBD2,TRBV15,.,TRBJ2-7,TGTGCCACCAGCAGACTTACTATAGCGGGAGGCGTTTACGAGCAGTACTTC,CATSRLTIAGGVYEQYF
TRBD1,TRBV19,.,TRBJ2-7,TGTGCCAGTAGTGCGGGACAGGGCCCCTACGAGCAGTACTTC,CASSAGQGPYEQYF
TRBD1,TRBV5-1,.,TRBJ1-2,TGCGCCAGCAGCGGGGAGACAGGGCAGGGCTACACCTTC,CASSGETGQGYTF
.,TRBV5-1,few,TRBJ2-7,TGCGCCAGCAGCTTAGACAGTTCCCCTACCTACGAGCAGTACTTC,CASSLDSSPTYEQYF
.,TRBV19,.,TRBJ2-7,TGTGCCAGTAGTATTGGGGGCAGCTGCTACGAGCAGTACTTC,CASSIGGSCYEQYF
.,TRBV20-1,.,TRBJ2-1,TGCAGTGCTAGAGATGAACTAGTTTGGTTCTTC,CSARDELVWFF
TRBD1,TRBV28,.,TRBJ2-7,TGTGCCAGCAGCCGACAGGGACGATACGAGCAGTACTTC,CASSRQGRYEQYF
.,TRBV9,.,TRBJ1-3,TGTGCCAGCACCCGTGGCGGCAGAAAGGACACCATATATTTT,CASTRGGRKDTIYF
.,TRBV27,.,TRBJ2-5,TGTGCCAGCAGTTCCCCACAAGAGACCCAGTACTTC,CASSSPQETQYF
TRBD1,TRBV28,.,TRBJ1-3,TGTGCCAGCAGTCAAGGGGGCGGAGGAAACACCATATATTTT,CASSQGGGGNTIYF
TRBD1,TRBV6-6,.,TRBJ2-5,TGTGCCAGCAGTCTGAAAGGGGGGACAGGGGGACTGGAGACCCAGTACTTC,CASSLKGGTGGLETQYF
TRBD2,TRBV12-3/TRBV12-4,.,TRBJ2-3,TGTGCCAGCAATGAGGGAGGGAGAGATACGCAGTATTTT,CASNEGGRDTQYF
TRBD1,TRBV10-2,.,TRBJ1-1,TGCGCCAGCAGCCAGACAGGGGAAGGGACTGAAGCTTTCTTT,CASSQTGEGTEAFF
.,TRBV7-9,few,TRBJ2-7,TGTGCCAGCAGCATAGTCAGGGGTATCAGCGAGCAGTACTTC,CASSIVRGISEQYF
TRBD2,TRBV18,.,TRBJ2-1,TGTGCCAGCTCTCGGGAGGGAAATGAGCAGTTCTTC,CASSREGNEQFF
.,TRBV13,few,TRBJ2-5,TGTGCCAGCAGCCCTACCAGGCGGGAACAAGAGACCCAGTACTTC,CASSPTRREQETQYF
TRBD1,TRBV7-2,.,TRBJ2-3,TGTGCCAGCAGCTTAAGGGCCCTAGACAGGGGGAATACGCAGTATTTT,CASSLRALDRGNTQYF
TRBD2,TRBV3-1/TRBV3-2,.,TRBJ2-1,TGTGCCAGCAGCCAAGATGCGCTAGCGGGAGGGCCGAGGAGTAATGAGCAGTTCTTC,CASSQDALAGGPRSNEQFF
TRBD1,TRBV11-2,few,TRBJ2-5,TGTGCCAGCAGCTCCTCGGACAGGGACGGGAAGACCCAGTACTTC,CASSSSDRDGKTQYF
.,TRBV2,.,TRBJ2-7,TGTGCCAGCAGTGAATACAACGAGCAGTACTTC,CASSEYNEQYF
.,TRBV7-9,.,TRBJ1-2,TGTGCCAGCAGCTTATCAGGGGCCGCTAACTATGGCTACACCTTC,CASSLSGAANYGYTF
TRBD1,TRBV28,.,TRBJ1-6,TGTGCCAGCAGTTTATACAGGGGAGATTCACCCCTCCACTTT,CASSLYRGDSPLHF
.,TRBV2,few,TRBJ2-1,TGTGCCAGCAGTGAAAGCGGCATATCCTACAATGAGCAGTTCTTC,CASSESGISYNEQFF
TRBD2,TRBV6-4,few,TRBJ2-2,TGTGCCAGCAGTGACGGGCTAGCGGGAGAGACCGGGGAGCTGTTTTTT,CASSDGLAGETGELFF
.,TRBV5-1,.,TRBJ1-2,TGCGCCAGCAGCAAAGACACGACCAACTATGGCTACACCTTC,CASSKDTTNYGYTF
TRBD1,TRBV24-1,.,TRBJ2-5,TGTGCCACCAGTGAAACGGGACAGGGGAGAGAGACCCAGTACTTC,CATSETGQGRETQYF
.,TRBV5-6,few,TRBJ1-5,TGTGCCAGCAGCTTGAGATTCGCAGGGAATCAGCCCCAGCATTTT,CASSLRFAGNQPQHF
.,TRBV9,.,TRBJ2-1,TGTGCCAGCAGCTACTACAATGAGCAGTTCTTC,CASSYYNEQFF
.,TRBV6-1,.,TRBJ1-5,TGTGCCAGCAGTGACAGGGCCCATCAGCCCCAGCATTTT,CASSDRAHQPQHF
.,TRBV10-3,once,TRBJ1-5,TGTGCCATCGGAGGCAGCAATCAGCCCCAGCATTTT,CAIGGSNQPQHF
.,TRBV18,.,TRBJ2-5,TGTGCCAGCTCACCCAATAGAGAGACCCAGTACTTC,CASSPNRETQYF
.,TRBV6-5,.,TRBJ2-1,TGTGCCAGCAGTTCCCCCCTAGAATCCTACAATGAGCAGTTCTTC,CASSSPLESYNEQFF
TRBD1,TRBV11-2,.,TRBJ1-1,TGTGCCAGCAGCCCGCGACAGGGAAGGACTGAAGCTTTCTTT,CASSPRQGRTEAFF
.,TRBV6-4,.,TRBJ1-5,TGTGCCAGCTCCAGAGAAGGGGGAAGCAATCAGCCCCAGCATTTT,CASSREGGSNQPQHF
.,TRBV19,.,TRBJ2-7,TGTGCCAGTAGTATAGCCCCAGGGTCCAACGAGCAGTACTTC,CASSIAPGSNEQYF
.,TRBV5-1,once,TRBJ2-4,TGCGCCAGCAGCCCACCCCGGCGGGGCATTCAGTACTTC,CASSPPRRGIQYF
.,TRBV9,.,TRBJ2-1,TGTGCCAGCAGCTTATGGGGAGATAGCTCCTACAATGAGCAGTTCTTC,CASSLWGDSSYNEQFF
.,TRBV10-3,once,TRBJ1-1,TGTGCCATCAGTGAGTCTGGAGGGGGGGCTGAAGCTTTCTTT,CAISESGGGAEAFF
.,TRBV28,medium-sized,TRBJ1-5,TGTGCCAGCAGCCCACAGATTCTGGGTCAGCCCCAGCATTTT,CASSPQILGQPQHF
TRBD1,TRBV2,few,TRBJ1-2,TGTGCCAGCCCCGGGACAGGGGCCGGCTATGGCTACACCTTC,CASPGTGAGYGYTF
TRBD1,TRBV6-6,once,TRBJ2-7,TGTGCCAGCAGTTACGGGACAGGGGCCTACGAGCAGTACTTC,CASSYGTGAYEQYF
TRBD1,TRBV6-6,once,TRBJ1-2,TGTGCCAGCAGTCTCGACCCTATATCCATTAACAGGGGAGGCTATGGCTACACCTTC,CASSLDPISINRGGYGYTF